This TCR beta chain was sequenced for a study of Graves' ophthalmopathy and Graves' hyperthyroidism. There are 15 residues in the CDR3. Trimming cost V 5 bases and J 0 bases, with 8 bases left between them. CDR1 and CDR2 from the germline V gene are SEHNR and FQNEAQ (reference sequence). For repertoire sequencing, the TCR beta CDR3 regions were amplified from RNA transcripts. First-round RT-PCR relied on HTBI primers, and a second-round multiplex PCR came next. MiXCR, run by TCRdb on the multiplex PCR reads, gives a single entry per CDR3 protein. This table has 300,000 or so distinct CDR3 sequences, around a sixth appearing once. Certain patients were not enrolled. These were patients with other autoimmune diseases, uncontrolled infections, pregnancy or lactation. The sample holds many counts of this clonotype. The antigen is not known. Broader study findings: Detection in blood was also observed for most expanded thyroid clonotypes above 0.001 frequency. Ophthalmopathy was separated from stable hyperthyroidism by a 13-signature model with 87.88% sensitivity and just under 84% specificity.

The sequence derives from an adult man with Graves' ophthalmopathy. Sequences were obtained from peripheral blood. The V and J genes are TRBV7-9 and TRBJ2-6, with a weak D call TRBD2 (6 bases). The CDR3 loop reads CASSPGSSGANVLTF. CDR3 DNA sequence: TGTGCCAGCAGCCCCGGGAGCTCTGGGGCCAACGTCCTGACTTTC.